These 17 T cell receptor beta chains originate from one sample sequenced in a study of shared clonotypes between healthy human individuals. The method was immunoSEQ multiplex PCR; TCRdb's version includes in-frame clones alone and lacks a portion of them. The profile shows roughly 2.6 million clones, about 92% of them singletons. Sequencing was carried out using naive CD4+ T cells sorted from blood. Subset specified: CD45RA+ positively selected. The receptor source for this set is a man between 18 and 35 years old in good health.

This clone was seen a single time. Other DNA sequences from this sample encode an identical CDR3 as well. V usage is TRBV5-1 and J usage is TRBJ2-2, with 7 nucleotides matching TRBD1. From germline, CDR1 is SGHRS and CDR2 YFSETQ. V lost 4 bases, J lost 6 bases, and 3 bases stayed unmatched. The CDR3 contains 13 residues. The CDR3 sequence: CASSPGTAGELFF. CDR3 nucleotide sequence: TGCGCCAGCAGCCCCGGGACAGCCGGGGAGCTGTTTTTT.

The V call is TRBV12-2, the J call TRBJ2-1; the table assigns TRBD2, which was not confirmed against the DNA. TRBV12-2 is a pseudogene locus. The length of the CDR3 is 17 residues. The CDR3 protein is CASRLAQSGSGFNEQFF. CDR3 DNA sequence: TGTGCAAGTCGCTTGGCCCAAAGCGGGAGTGGCTTCAATGAGCAGTTCTTC.

Comments on this clone: The same CDR3 can be traced to other DNA sequences in this sample. This sequence joins TRBV6-5 and TRBJ1-4, with D unresolved. Germline values: CDR1 MNHEY, CDR2 SVGAGI. Between the trimmed V and J ends, which lost 6 bases and 0 bases, there was a span of 8 bases. CDR3 length: 14 residues. The CDR3 here is CASSPGSTNEKLFF. CDR3 bases: TGTGCCAGCAGCCCGGGATCAACTAATGAAAAACTGTTTTTT.

The J gene is TRBJ2-7, the V gene TRBV5-1; TRBD2 might be the D (5 bases). Germline lookup yields CDR1 SGHRS and CDR2 YFSETQ. The CDR3 covers 14 residues. V dropped 0 bases and J dropped 4 bases, with 11 bases sitting between them. CDR3 DNA: TGCGCCAGCAGCTTGGTCGGAAGGGAGTACGAGCAGTACTTC. Residues: CASSLVGREYEQYF.

This clone was counted a single time. Other DNA sequences within the sample encode an identical CDR3. The V call is TRBV18, the J call TRBJ2-7, with TRBD1 matching 9 bases. Germline values: CDR1 KGHSH, CDR2 LQKENI. With 6 bases clipped from V and 3 bases from J, the junction kept 6 bases outside the gene matches. CDR3 length equals 14 residues. Written as DNA, the CDR3 is TGTGCCAGCTCGCCCGGGACAGGGAGCTACGAGCAGTACTTC. It yields the protein CASSPGTGSYEQYF.

The V call is TRBV5-4, the J call TRBJ2-3; 10 nucleotides align to TRBD2. CDR3 size: 15 residues. From germline, CDR1 is SGHNT and CDR2 YYREEE (reference sequence). Trimming cost V 0 bases and J 6 bases; bases outside gene matches: 4. CDR3: CASSLESGRADTQYF. The CDR3 DNA reads TGTGCCAGCAGCTTGGAAAGCGGGAGGGCGGATACGCAGTATTTT.

This chain uses TRBV25-1 with TRBJ1-1, with D uncertain. V dropped 0 bases and J dropped 3 bases, with 8 bases sitting between them. The CDR3 consists of 14 residues. From germline, CDR1 is MGHDK and CDR2 SYGVNS. The CDR3 loop is CASSEYRADTEAFF. The CDR3 coding sequence is TGTGCCAGCAGTGAATACAGAGCGGACACTGAAGCTTTCTTT.

This chain joins TRBV9 and TRBJ1-6, with 10 bases lining up with TRBD1. From germline, CDR1 is SGDLS and CDR2 YYNGEE. Unmatched junction bases numbered 12, after V lost 8 bases and J lost 4 bases. This CDR3 comprises 17 residues. The DNA of the CDR3 is TGTGCCAGGGGACAGGGGTCCCTCTTAAATTATAATTCACCCCTCCACTTT. Protein: CARGQGSLLNYNSPLHF.

This clone was observed a handful of times. The rearrangement uses TRBV29-1 and TRBJ1-1; D call uncertain. The CDR3 has 12 amino acids. The V gene's germline CDR1 is SQVTM and CDR2 ANQGSEA. V was clipped by 6 bases and J by 4 bases, with 12 bases between them. In DNA form, the CDR3 reads TGCAGCGTCGTGCAGAGCTCCACTGAAGCTTTCTTT. Its translation is CSVVQSSTEAFF.

V is TRBV18 and J is TRBJ1-2; the match to TRBD1 covers 10 bases. Germline assignment: CDR1 KGHSH and CDR2 LQKENI. The CDR3 consists of 15 residues. The ends lost 4 bases at V and 6 bases at J; junction bases unmatched: 8. The CDR3 sequence: CASSQLGTGDHGYTF. For the CDR3, the DNA is TGTGCCAGCTCACAACTGGGGACAGGGGACCATGGCTACACCTTC.

This sequence joins TRBV4-3 and TRBJ2-1; D uncertain. The CDR3 loop spans 19 amino acids. The V gene lost 0 bases and the J gene lost 0 bases, with 18 bases spanning the gap. Germline V gives CDR1 LGHNA, CDR2 YSLEER. CDR3 loop: CASSQDPILGPSSYNEQFF. Here the CDR3 DNA reads TGCGCCAGCAGCCAAGATCCTATCTTAGGCCCGAGCTCCTACAATGAGCAGTTCTTC.

The V call is TRBV7-2, the J call TRBJ2-2; 9 bases fit TRBD2. Germline V CDR1 and CDR2: SGHTA, FQGNSA. The V segment lost 1 base and the J segment 9 bases; nucleotides outside the gene matches: 12. CDR3 size: 17 residues. For the CDR3, the DNA is TGTGCCAGCAGCTTAGGCGGGCGGGGGGGCAGGTCGAGGGAGCTGTTTTTT. It encodes CASSLGGRGGRSRELFF.

The chain recombines TRBV11-2 with TRBJ1-1; D is undetermined. V lost 2 bases and J 3 bases, leaving 13 bases between the germline ends. The CDR3 contains 15 residues. Looked up from germline, CDR1 is SGHAT and CDR2 is FQNNGV. The CDR3 nucleotides read TGTGCCAGCAGCTTATCTCTTGGACGGGACACTGAAGCTTTCTTT. Translating it yields CASSLSLGRDTEAFF.

This rearrangement joins TRBV15 to TRBJ1-6; weak D call: TRBD1 (5 bases). Trimming took 1 base from V and 8 from J, leaving 9 bases between them. This CDR3 spans 14 amino acids. Germline V gene sequence: CDR1 LNHNV, CDR2 YYDKDF (reference sequence). The CDR3 coding sequence is TGTGCCACCAGCAGAGTGGGGGACGATTCACCCCTCCACTTT. Translation gives CATSRVGDDSPLHF.

The chain joins TRBV6-1 to TRBJ2-5; TRBD1 matches 8 bases. CDR3 length equals 14 residues. Germline V gene data show CDR1 as MNHNS and CDR2 as SASEGT. V was clipped by 6 bases and J by 5 bases; unmatched bases: 8. The CDR3 region is CASRSGQGRETQYF. The CDR3 DNA follows: TGTGCCAGCAGATCTGGACAGGGCCGGGAGACCCAGTACTTC.

CDR3 nucleotides: TGTGCCAGTAGTATAACGGGGGGATTCCAAGAGACCCAGTACTTC. Its translation: CASSITGGFQETQYF. The rearrangement uses TRBV19 and TRBJ2-5, with 7 nucleotides matching TRBD2. The CDR3 is 15 residues long. The germline CDR1 and CDR2 sequences are LNHDA and SQIVND (reference sequence). J gave up 1 base and V 2 bases, and 4 bases lay outside the gene matches.

This sequence joins TRBV20-1 and TRBJ2-5; D unresolved. Germline CDR1 DFQATT, CDR2 SNEGSKA (reference sequence). The CDR3 consists of 11 residues. CDR3 DNA: TGCGCCTCGCGATACCAAGAGACCCAGTACTTC. Its protein product is CASRYQETQYF.